The 29 T cell receptor beta chains presented below share a single source sample, sequenced in a study of blood T cell repertoires in COVID-19. Clones were read by immunoSEQ multiplex PCR, and TCRdb kept only the in-frame ones, dropping some. The sample includes approximately 210,000 clones, over 80% of them seen just once. The sequenced sample was peripheral blood. Source of these receptors: a man in his fifties or sixties with COVID-19, enrolled during active disease.

This chain connects TRBV6-6 to TRBJ1-6, with a tentative D call TRBD1 (6 bases). V was clipped by 6 bases and J by 11 bases, with 11 bases between them. The CDR3 consists of 12 residues. From germline, CDR1 is MNHNY and CDR2 SVGAGI (reference sequence). The DNA for the CDR3 is TGTGCCAGCAGCCCACAGGGCCCACCCCTCCACTTT. This sequence encodes CASSPQGPPLHF.

The V call is TRBV29-1, the J call TRBJ1-2; D unclear. This CDR3 is built from 12 residues. V dropped 4 bases and J dropped 3 bases, with 9 bases sitting between them. Germline V CDR1 and CDR2: SQVTM, ANQGSEA. DNA of the CDR3: TGCAGCGTTGTAGCAGAGGACTATGGCTACACCTTC. Encoded protein: CSVVAEDYGYTF.

The CDR3 coding sequence is TGTGCTAGTGGACAGGGTTTTGGGGAGCAGTACTTC. This codes for CASGQGFGEQYF. The rearrangement links TRBV12-5 to TRBJ2-7, with a weak D call TRBD1 (6 bases). Germline assignment: CDR1 LGHNT and CDR2 FRNRAP. This CDR3 region has 12 residues. V shed 6 bases and J shed 7 bases, with 13 bases lying between them.

The V gene is TRBV27, the J gene TRBJ2-7, with a possible D match to TRBD1 (6 bases). The CDR3 loop spans 14 amino acids. Trimming took 6 bases from V and 2 from J, leaving 14 bases between them. Germline V gives CDR1 MNHEY, CDR2 SMNVEV (reference sequence). The CDR3 spells CASSPNGQTYEQYF. The CDR3 region has the DNA TGTGCCAGCAGCCCGAATGGACAGACCTACGAGCAGTACTTC.

Only a few counts were recorded for this clone. The rearrangement links TRBV18 to TRBJ1-6, with 7 bases lining up with TRBD1. The junction had 9 bases not matched to a gene; V was cut back by 3 bases and J by 7 bases. CDR1 is KGHSH, CDR2 LQKENI, per germline. This CDR3 is 16 amino acids long. CDR3 in DNA: TGTGCCAGCTCACCGGCCACAGGGGTGGGGAATTCACCCCTCCACTTT. Its translation: CASSPATGVGNSPLHF.

This sequence joins TRBV13 and TRBJ2-7; 11 nucleotides agree with TRBD2. The V gene's germline CDR1 is PRHDT and CDR2 FYEKMQ (reference sequence). The CDR3 covers 15 residues. Trimming cost V 1 base and J 4 bases; bases outside gene matches: 3. CDR3 loop: CASSLELAGVYEQYF. The CDR3 DNA is TGTGCCAGCAGCTTAGAACTAGCGGGAGTGTACGAGCAGTACTTC.

This chain joins TRBV10-3 and TRBJ2-3; 7 bases map to TRBD1. The CDR3 extends over 14 amino acids. Trimming removed 4 bases from V and 2 bases from J; junction bases left unmatched: 3. Germline V gene lookup returns CDR1 ENHRY and CDR2 SYGVKD. This CDR3 reads CAISGTGTTDTQYF. In DNA, the CDR3 is TGTGCCATCAGTGGGACAGGAACCACAGATACGCAGTATTTT.

The chain couples TRBV9 to TRBJ2-1, with 8 bases that match TRBD1. The germline gives CDR1 SGDLS, CDR2 YYNGEE. Trimming removed 4 bases from V and 8 bases from J; junction bases left unmatched: 8. The CDR3 loop spans 14 amino acids. This chain's CDR3 is CASSYRQGADEQFF. DNA of the CDR3: TGTGCCAGCAGCTATCGTCAGGGGGCCGATGAGCAGTTCTTC.

The J gene is TRBJ1-5, the V gene TRBV2; 12 bases are shared with TRBD1. In germline, CDR1 is SNHLY, CDR2 FYNNEI. Unmatched junction bases numbered 8, after V lost 6 bases and J lost 2 bases. The CDR3 loop spans 17 amino acids. The CDR3 loop is CASRGQGALFGNQPQHF. CDR3 in DNA: TGTGCCAGCAGGGGACAGGGGGCTTTGTTTGGCAATCAGCCCCAGCATTTT.

The chain has TRBV30 and TRBJ1-2, with D possibly matching TRBD1 (5 bases). The length of the CDR3 is 12 residues. Trimming removed 2 bases from V and 4 bases from J, with 8 bases in between. CDR1 and CDR2 from the germline V gene are GTSNPN and SVGIG (reference sequence). The CDR3 sequence is CAWSLDSYGYTF. In DNA, the CDR3 is TGTGCCTGGAGTCTCGACAGCTATGGCTACACCTTC.

The chain uses TRBV27 and TRBJ1-1; a weak D match, TRBD1 (6 bases). Germline V gene data show CDR1 as MNHEY and CDR2 as SMNVEV (reference sequence). There are 12 residues in the CDR3. Trimming shortened V by 5 bases and J by 9 bases, and 13 bases separated the two germline ends. The CDR3 sequence: CASSARTEKAFF. The CDR3 coding sequence is TGTGCCAGCAGTGCAAGGACAGAAAAAGCTTTCTTT.

This clone occurred once. The CDR3 DNA reads as TGTGCCAGCAGCCCCGTATACAATGAGCAGTTCTTC. It specifies CASSPVYNEQFF. This chain connects TRBV6-2 or TRBV6-3 to TRBJ2-1; D call uncertain. The CDR3 consists of 12 residues. CDR1 is MNHEY and CDR2 is SVGEGT in the germline V gene. Trimming removed 6 bases at V and 4 bases at J, with 7 bases between.

The chain links TRBV9 to TRBJ1-1, with a weak D call TRBD1 (6 bases). Between the trimmed V and J ends, which lost 1 base and 1 base, there was a span of 8 bases. The CDR3 totals 14 residues. Germline V gene lookup returns CDR1 SGDLS and CDR2 YYNGEE. CDR3 loop: CASSVTGSNTEAFF. CDR3 coding DNA: TGTGCCAGCAGCGTAACAGGGTCGAACACTGAAGCTTTCTTT.

This chain connects TRBV6-5 to TRBJ2-7, with D hard to call. The CDR3 is 14 residues long. V was trimmed by 6 bases and J by 1 base, leaving 13 bases between them. The germline V gene has CDR1 MNHEY and CDR2 SVGAGI. CDR3 residues: CASRFTVLSYEQYF. CDR3 DNA sequence: TGTGCCAGCAGATTCACAGTTTTATCCTACGAGCAGTACTTC.

The chain combines TRBV4-3 with TRBJ1-2, with D perhaps TRBD1 (5 bases). The germline CDR1 and CDR2 sequences are LGHNA and YSLEER. The V end was cut by 0 bases, the J end by 8 bases, with 7 bases between. The CDR3 contains 12 residues. The chain's CDR3 is CASSQDRVGYTF. The CDR3, as DNA: TGCGCCAGCAGCCAAGACAGGGTCGGCTACACCTTC.

The CDR3 loop is CASSLSPGLVSPLHF. In DNA, the CDR3 is TGTGCCAGCAGTTTATCCCCAGGGTTAGTCTCACCCCTCCACTTT. The chain has TRBV28 and TRBJ1-6; TRBD1 might be the D (5 bases). CDR1 and CDR2 from the germline V gene are MDHEN and SYDVKM. The CDR3 totals 15 residues. Trimming took 1 base from V and 10 from J, leaving 14 bases between them.

This chain connects TRBV5-5 to TRBJ2-5; D may be TRBD2 (6 bases). V lost 1 base and J 5 bases, leaving 12 bases between the germline ends. This CDR3 is 14 amino acids long. The germline gives CDR1 SGHKS, CDR2 YYEKEE (reference sequence). The chain's CDR3 is CASSLSGVGETQYF. DNA for the CDR3: TGTGCCAGCAGCTTGTCGGGGGTAGGTGAGACCCAGTACTTC.

The chain uses TRBV24-1 and TRBJ2-3; 9 positions agree with TRBD1. In germline, CDR1 is KGHDR, CDR2 SFDVKD. V lost 3 bases, J lost 5 bases, and 11 bases stayed unmatched. The CDR3 is 17 residues long. As DNA, the CDR3 is TGTGCCACCAGTGATCCGTACTCGACAGGGGGGCGAGATACGCAGTATTTT. It codes for CATSDPYSTGGRDTQYF.

V usage is TRBV29-1 and J usage is TRBJ1-2; 9 nucleotides align to TRBD1. Germline V lookup: CDR1 SQVTM, CDR2 ANQGSEA. The ends lost 7 bases at V and 8 bases at J; junction bases unmatched: 14. The CDR3 runs to 14 residues. CDR3 sequence: CSAELGQGERGYTF. In nucleotides, the CDR3 is TGCAGCGCTGAGCTGGGACAGGGAGAAAGAGGCTACACCTTC.

The chain employs TRBV5-4 and TRBJ2-1; TRBD2 matches at 15 bases. V gave up 4 bases and J gave up 1 base; unmatched junction bases: 6. The germline V gene encodes CDR1 SGHNT and CDR2 YYREEE (reference sequence). This CDR3 region has 18 residues. The chain's CDR3 is CASSPGLAGGGSYNEQFF. CDR3 DNA: TGTGCCAGCAGCCCAGGACTAGCGGGAGGGGGATCCTACAATGAGCAGTTCTTC.

This clone was seen only a few times. This rearrangement joins TRBV28 to TRBJ2-1, with TRBD2 matching 10 bases. The V gene's germline CDR1 is MDHEN and CDR2 SYDVKM. The CDR3 has 15 amino acids. J lost 8 bases, V lost 5 bases, and 9 bases had no gene match. The CDR3 region is CASSPAGLASDEQFF. CDR3 DNA sequence: TGTGCCAGCAGTCCTGCGGGACTAGCGAGCGATGAGCAGTTCTTC.

The genes are TRBV5-5 and TRBJ2-3; D remains ambiguous. Germline assignment: CDR1 SGHKS and CDR2 YYEKEE (reference sequence). Trimming pared 5 bases from V and 10 bases from J, leaving 14 bases between. The CDR3 consists of 12 residues. Here the CDR3 reads CASRSRVGAQYF. The CDR3 DNA follows: TGTGCCAGCAGGTCTCGGGTAGGAGCGCAGTATTTT.

The count of this clone is one. The chain uses TRBV7-2 and TRBJ1-1; D is undetermined. Between the trimmed V and J ends, which lost 2 bases and 1 base, there was a span of 11 bases. Germline V gene data show CDR1 as SGHTA and CDR2 as FQGNSA. The CDR3 consists of 15 residues. For the CDR3, the DNA is TGTGCCAGCAGCTTATTTAGTACTACGAACACTGAAGCTTTCTTT. The encoded protein is CASSLFSTTNTEAFF.

The V and J genes are TRBV7-2 and TRBJ2-7; no definite D call. The CDR3 is made up of 14 amino acids. The V and J ends lost 3 bases and 7 bases respectively, with 16 bases between them. Germline values: CDR1 SGHTA, CDR2 FQGNSA. DNA for the CDR3: TGTGCCAGCAGCTTTCTTGGGTCTCCCGGGGAGCAGTACTTC. This sequence encodes CASSFLGSPGEQYF.

The genes are TRBV6-4 and TRBJ1-5, with 8 positions matching TRBD1. The germline CDR1 and CDR2 sequences are MRHNA and SNTAGT. The length of the CDR3 is 15 residues. V lost 6 bases, J lost 4 bases, and 8 bases stayed unmatched. This CDR3 reads CASSHGTGLNQPQHF. CDR3 nucleotides: TGTGCCAGCAGCCACGGGACAGGTTTAAATCAGCCCCAGCATTTT.

The chain uses TRBV5-1 and TRBJ1-2; D not certain. Germline V lookup: CDR1 SGHRS, CDR2 YFSETQ. V lost 2 bases and J 1 base, leaving 15 bases between the germline ends. The CDR3 extends over 16 amino acids. In DNA form, the CDR3 reads TGCGCCAGCAGCTTATACCAAGACAACTTTAACTATGGCTACACCTTC. This encodes CASSLYQDNFNYGYTF.

The rearrangement uses TRBV10-3 and TRBJ2-7, with TRBD1 matching over 7 bases. The CDR3 has 15 amino acids. Trimming removed 5 bases from V and 2 bases from J; junction bases left unmatched: 9. The V gene's germline CDR1 is ENHRY and CDR2 SYGVKD. CDR3 amino acids: CAISPSRDRTYEQYF. The CDR3 coding sequence is TGTGCCATCAGTCCATCCCGGGACAGAACCTACGAGCAGTACTTC.

The gene calls are TRBV11-3 and TRBJ2-7; TRBD1 is a possible D gene (6 bases). CDR1 and CDR2 from the germline V gene are SGHNT and YENEEA. The ends were cut back, 7 bases at V and 6 bases at J, with 22 bases in the middle. This CDR3 is built from 15 residues. CDR3 DNA sequence: TGTGCCAGCATGCTTAACAGGGAATCGAAGGGCGAGCAGTACTTC. Its protein product is CASMLNRESKGEQYF.

In this sample, this clone turned up once. This CDR3 reads CASTSGNYGYTF. The CDR3 bases are TGTGCCAGCACGAGCGGAAACTATGGCTACACCTTC. The rearrangement joins TRBV6-5 to TRBJ1-2; D uncertain. Germline V gene sequence: CDR1 MNHEY, CDR2 SVGAGI. This CDR3 region has 12 residues. The V end lost 7 bases, the J end lost 2 bases, and 8 bases lay between the germline ends.